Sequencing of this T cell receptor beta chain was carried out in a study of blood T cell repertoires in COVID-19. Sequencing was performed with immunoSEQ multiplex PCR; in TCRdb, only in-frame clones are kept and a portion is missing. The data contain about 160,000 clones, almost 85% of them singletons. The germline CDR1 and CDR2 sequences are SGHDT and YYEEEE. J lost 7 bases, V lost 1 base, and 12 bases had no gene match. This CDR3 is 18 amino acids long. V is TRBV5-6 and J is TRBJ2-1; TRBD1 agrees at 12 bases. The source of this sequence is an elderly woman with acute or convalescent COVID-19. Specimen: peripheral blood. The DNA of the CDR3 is TGTGCCAGCAGCTTGATTTGGGACAGGGGGCGTTTCGGGAATGAGCAGTTCTTC. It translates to CASSLIWDRGRFGNEQFF.